The 27 T cell receptor beta chains below were found in one sample sequenced in a study of T-cell reconstitution after alpha-beta-depleted transplantation in children. Unique molecular identifiers were incorporated when the TCRbeta library was constructed. Via MiXCR, TCRdb re-called the PCR reads, giving one row per CDR3 protein. In the table there are about 300,000 distinct CDR3 sequences, 9.5% to 13% of which are singletons. The sample here was PBMCs, taken before TCRalphabeta/CD19-depleted stem cell transplant. Receptors were obtained from a boy under two years old with acute myeloid leukemia, due to receive a stem cell transplant.

This clonotype was seen at least ten times. The chain links TRBV2 to TRBJ2-5; 15 positions match TRBD2. Trimming took 8 bases from V and 2 from J; bases not matched to a gene: 0. The CDR3 is made up of 14 amino acids. Germline-derived CDR1 and CDR2 are SNHLY and FYNNEI. In DNA, the CDR3 is TGTGCCAGCGGACTAGCGGGGGGGCAAGAGACCCAGTACTTC. Encoded protein: CASGLAGGQETQYF.

This clonotype has at least ten counts. The chain recombines TRBV9 with TRBJ2-1; 11 bases fit TRBD2. Germline assignment: CDR1 SGDLS and CDR2 YYNGEE. With 0 bases clipped from V and 14 bases from J, the junction kept 4 bases outside the gene matches. This CDR3 is built from 13 residues. In nucleotides, the CDR3 is TGTGCCAGCAGCGTAGAGGGACTAGCGGAAAAGTTCTTC. As protein: CASSVEGLAEKFF.

This clonotype has a count of ten or more. This chain connects TRBV3-1 to TRBJ2-7; 7 bases align to TRBD2. The length of the CDR3 is 17 residues. Looked up from germline, CDR1 is LGHDT and CDR2 is YNNKEL (reference sequence). With V trimmed by 3 bases and J by 0 bases, 11 bases remained unmatched. CDR3 sequence: CASSQDGGGLSSYEQYF. CDR3 coding DNA: TGTGCCAGCAGCCAGGACGGCGGGGGTTTAAGCTCCTACGAGCAGTACTTC.

This clonotype was detected ten times or more. CDR3 DNA: TGCGCCAGCAGCTTGTCGGGACAGGGCGGTCAGCCCCAGCATTTT. It yields the protein CASSLSGQGGQPQHF. V is TRBV5-1 and J is TRBJ1-5, with TRBD1 matching 9 bases. Germline V gene lookup returns CDR1 SGHRS and CDR2 YFSETQ. The J segment lost 6 bases and the V segment lost 1 base, leaving 5 bases of the junction unmatched. This CDR3 has 15 amino acids.

This clonotype was picked up many times. The CDR3 sequence is CASSSGTEYEQYF. CDR3 in DNA: TGTGCCAGCAGCAGCGGGACAGAATACGAGCAGTACTTC. The chain carries TRBV5-4 and TRBJ2-7, with D possibly called TRBD1 or TRBD2 (7 bases each). V lost 4 bases and J lost 4, with 12 bases in between. The V gene's germline CDR1 is SGHNT and CDR2 YYREEE (reference sequence). This CDR3 contains 13 residues.

The rearrangement joins TRBV10-3 to TRBJ1-1, with TRBD1 matching over 7 bases. The CDR3 totals 16 residues. The trim removed 0 bases at V and 5 bases at J, leaving 9 bases unmatched. The germline V gene has CDR1 ENHRY and CDR2 SYGVKD. CDR3 in amino acids: CAISESDGQVGTEAFF. CDR3 coding DNA: TGTGCCATCAGTGAGTCAGATGGACAGGTGGGGACTGAAGCTTTCTTT.

This clonotype was recorded at least ten times. J is TRBJ2-6 and V is TRBV6-5; 8 nucleotides line up with TRBD1. Germline loops: CDR1 MNHEY, CDR2 SVGAGI. This CDR3 has 16 amino acids. The trim removed 2 bases at V and 1 base at J, leaving 1 base unmatched. DNA of the CDR3: TGTGCCAGCAGTTACCAGGGGGCGTCTGGGGCCAACGTCCTGACTTTC. Its translation is CASSYQGASGANVLTF.

The chain is built from TRBV12-3 or TRBV12-4 and TRBJ2-6; weak D call: TRBD1 (5 bases). The V end lost 2 bases, the J end lost 0 bases, and 14 bases lay between the germline ends. The CDR3 contains 18 residues. The CDR3: CASSLTVTAYSGANVLTF. The CDR3 nucleotides are TGTGCCAGCAGTTTAACGGTGACAGCTTACTCTGGGGCCAACGTCCTGACTTTC.

At least ten counts were recorded for this clonotype. V gene TRBV28 combines with J gene TRBJ1-5; D is unresolved. Germline-derived CDR1 and CDR2 are MDHEN and SYDVKM. V lost 2 bases and J lost 4, with 6 bases in between. The CDR3 runs 13 residues. The CDR3, as DNA: TGTGCCAGCAGTTTAGTGGTGAATCAGCCCCAGCATTTT. Translated, it gives CASSLVVNQPQHF.

The rearrangement uses TRBV6-5 and TRBJ2-3; 8 nucleotides line up with TRBD1. Germline V CDR1 and CDR2: MNHEY, SVGAGI. The CDR3 runs 16 residues. V gave up 3 bases and J gave up 5 bases; unmatched junction bases: 10. The CDR3 loop reads CASSYRRTGKRDTQYF. The CDR3 coding sequence is TGTGCCAGCAGTTATCGAAGGACAGGGAAAAGAGATACGCAGTATTTT.

This clonotype was recorded many times. This sequence joins TRBV29-1 and TRBJ2-1; 13 nucleotides match TRBD2. The CDR3 sequence is 19 residues long. Germline V gene data show CDR1 as SQVTM and CDR2 as ANQGSEA. V lost 4 bases, J lost 5 bases, and 17 bases stayed unmatched. CDR3 sequence (DNA): TGCAGCGTTGCCCTGAAGAGGAAACGACTAGCGGGAGGTAACAATGAGCAGTTCTTC. As protein: CSVALKRKRLAGGNNEQFF.

This clonotype turned up a few times. This sequence joins TRBV18 and TRBJ2-7; 9 positions match TRBD2. Germline V gene sequence: CDR1 KGHSH, CDR2 LQKENI. There are 17 residues in the CDR3. V trimming: 3 bases; J trimming: 0 bases; junction bases outside the gene matches: 9. The CDR3 here is CASSPPGTSSSSYEQYF. The CDR3 DNA is TGTGCCAGCTCACCTCCCGGGACTAGCTCAAGCTCCTACGAGCAGTACTTC.

This clonotype was recorded at least ten times. The J gene is TRBJ1-3, the V gene TRBV5-1; TRBD1 matches at 7 bases. V dropped 2 bases and J dropped 7; count of bases not matched to a gene: 6. The length of the CDR3 is 14 residues. The V gene's germline CDR1 is SGHRS and CDR2 YFSETQ. The CDR3 DNA reads as TGCGCCAGCAGCTTAGGGGGCTCAAGTAACACCATATATTTT. Protein product: CASSLGGSSNTIYF.

The chain joins TRBV20-1 to TRBJ2-7; 8 positions agree with TRBD2. Trimming at V came to 3 bases and at J to 0 bases, leaving 10 bases not matched to a gene. The germline gives CDR1 DFQATT, CDR2 SNEGSKA (reference sequence). This CDR3 has 16 amino acids. Here the CDR3 reads CSASRWLAGSSYEQYF. CDR3 coding DNA: TGCAGTGCTAGTCGCTGGCTAGCGGGCAGCTCCTACGAGCAGTACTTC.

This clonotype was recorded at least ten times. This chain joins TRBV11-1 and TRBJ1-2; D is undetermined. Germline CDR1 is SGHAT and CDR2 is FQDESV (reference sequence). Trimming took 2 bases from V and 1 from J, leaving 20 bases between them. The length of the CDR3 is 18 residues. CDR3 sequence: CASSLQVVAVGYNYGYTF. The CDR3 DNA reads TGTGCCAGCAGCTTACAAGTAGTGGCGGTCGGATATAACTATGGCTACACCTTC.

This clonotype was observed at least ten times. This chain joins TRBV12-3 or TRBV12-4 and TRBJ2-7; no reliable D call. The CDR3 contains 14 residues. V was trimmed by 2 bases and J by 0 bases, leaving 8 bases between them. The CDR3 DNA sequence: TGTGCCAGCAGTTTAAGGGTCTCCTCCTACGAGCAGTACTTC. The encoded protein is CASSLRVSSYEQYF.

This chain joins TRBV5-1 and TRBJ2-1, with a possible D match to TRBD2 (6 bases). The length of the CDR3 is 15 residues. Germline lookup yields CDR1 SGHRS and CDR2 YFSETQ. Trimming took off 2 bases at V and 3 bases at J, with 12 bases between the two ends. The chain's CDR3 is CASSFRGSFYNEQFF. As DNA, the CDR3 is TGCGCCAGCAGCTTTCGGGGGAGCTTCTACAATGAGCAGTTCTTC.

In this sample, this clonotype turned up many times. J is TRBJ2-1 and V is TRBV10-3; unclear D gene. There are 13 residues in the CDR3. Trimming took off 3 bases at V and 4 bases at J, with 7 bases between the two ends. Germline V gene lookup returns CDR1 ENHRY and CDR2 SYGVKD. The CDR3 spells CAISDKPYNEQFF. CDR3 in DNA: TGTGCCATCAGTGATAAGCCTTACAATGAGCAGTTCTTC.

The chain is built from TRBV11-1 and TRBJ2-5; TRBD1 might be the D (5 bases). The CDR3 is made up of 11 amino acids. Trimming pared 6 bases from V and 7 bases from J, leaving 9 bases between. CDR1 is SGHAT, CDR2 FQDESV, per germline (reference sequence). The CDR3 bases are TGTGCCAGCAGTCCGACAGTGACCCAGTACTTC. This sequence encodes CASSPTVTQYF.

This clonotype was recorded many times. The chain recombines TRBV28 with TRBJ2-3; 9 bases align to TRBD1. Trimming cost V 5 bases and J 5 bases; bases outside gene matches: 8. The length of the CDR3 is 15 residues. CDR1 MDHEN and CDR2 SYDVKM come from the germline V gene. CDR3 DNA: TGTGCCAGCAGTCTAATAAGGGACAGGGAAGATACGCAGTATTTT. As protein: CASSLIRDREDTQYF.

In this sample, this clonotype turned up many times. J is TRBJ2-1 and V is TRBV28, with 15 bases that match TRBD2. The CDR3 is made up of 18 amino acids. Trimming removed 9 bases from V and 3 bases from J; junction bases left unmatched: 12. The germline gives CDR1 MDHEN, CDR2 SYDVKM. The CDR3 nucleotides read TGTGCCAGTACAGTAGGACTAGCGGGAGGGAGGGGCTACAATGAGCAGTTCTTC. Its translation is CASTVGLAGGRGYNEQFF.

This clonotype has just a few counts. The rearrangement links TRBV4-3 to TRBJ2-1; weak D call: TRBD2 (5 bases). The CDR3 spans 12 residues. V gave up 5 bases and J gave up 8 bases, with 10 bases separating them. Germline values: CDR1 LGHNA, CDR2 YSLEER. As DNA, the CDR3 is TGCGCCAGCAGCGGAGGTTTGGATGAGCAGTTCTTC. It specifies CASSGGLDEQFF.

The table lists this clonotype with many counts. The gene calls are TRBV5-1 and TRBJ2-3, with D perhaps TRBD1 (6 bases). Germline loops: CDR1 SGHRS, CDR2 YFSETQ. The V and J ends lost 0 bases and 6 bases respectively, with 14 bases between them. The CDR3 sequence is 15 residues long. CDR3 protein: CASSLGAHRVDTQYF. The CDR3 nucleotides read TGCGCCAGCAGCTTGGGGGCCCACAGGGTGGATACGCAGTATTTT. Complete variable domain (other parts from reference TRBV5-1 and TRBJ2-3): KAGVTQTPRYLIKTRGQQVTLSCSPISGHRSVSWYQQTPGQGLQFLFEYFSETQRNKGNFPGRFSGRQFSNSRSEMNVSTLELGDSALYLCASSLGAHRVDTQYFGPGTRLTVL.

This clonotype was observed many times. The rearrangement uses TRBV12-3 or TRBV12-4 and TRBJ1-5, with TRBD1 as a possible D gene (5 bases). This CDR3 comprises 14 residues. The V gene lost 3 bases and the J gene lost 4 bases, with 10 bases spanning the gap. CDR3 DNA: TGTGCCAGCAGTTTCCTGACAGAGAATCAGCCCCAGCATTTT. Translation: CASSFLTENQPQHF.

This clonotype occurred many times. The chain has TRBV7-2 and TRBJ2-7; D unresolved. The germline V gene has CDR1 SGHTA and CDR2 FQGNSA. Trimming took off 0 bases at V and 7 bases at J, with 7 bases between the two ends. The CDR3 has 12 residues. This chain's CDR3 is CASSLARREQYF. CDR3 bases: TGTGCCAGCAGCTTAGCCCGTAGAGAGCAGTACTTC.

This clonotype was recorded at least ten times. This chain connects TRBV6-6 to TRBJ1-1; D gene uncertain. The CDR3 has 13 residues. The V gene's germline CDR1 is MNHNY and CDR2 SVGAGI (reference sequence). Trimming removed 7 bases from V and 5 bases from J, with 14 bases in between. The CDR3 nucleotides read TGTGCCAGCACTTATTTATCGGGGACTGAAGCTTTCTTT. Residues: CASTYLSGTEAFF.

This clonotype showed up many times. The chain has TRBV9 and TRBJ2-3; no clear D. The CDR3 runs 15 residues. Trimming shortened V by 0 bases and J by 1 base, and 9 bases separated the two germline ends. Looked up from germline, CDR1 is SGDLS and CDR2 is YYNGEE. The CDR3 DNA is TGTGCCAGCAGCGTAGTAGGTAGGGGCACAGATACGCAGTATTTT. Translating gives CASSVVGRGTDTQYF. Using reference TRBV9 and TRBJ2-3 for the parts outside the CDR3, the full variable domain is DSGVTQTPKHLITATGQRVTLRCSPRSGDLSVYWYQQSLDQGLQFLIQYYNGEERAKGNILERFSAQQFPDLHSELNLSSLELGDSALYFCASSVVGRGTDTQYFGPGTRLTVL.